This T cell receptor (beta chain) was sequenced during a study of T-cell memory formation after mild COVID-19 (dated by TCRdb to 2020 to 2022). Background for the entire study: TCR sequence clusters from the two donors were largely donor specific. In a couple of donors, T-cell clones that expanded and contracted after mild COVID-19 were followed by sequencing TCRalpha and TCRbeta repertoires longitudinally. Two young, previously healthy adult volunteers made up the cohort, one male and one female.

Ficoll-Paque density gradient centrifugation was used to isolate PBMCs. Its CDR3 holds 20 amino acids, cysteine through valine. Only the CDR3 DNA stays, 60 bases, in frame from base 1. The CDR1 and CDR2 encoded by the germline V gene are KGHSH and LQKENI. Trimming costs V 6 bases and J 2 bases, and their ends lie 32 bases apart. The investigation overall reported the following: The second-wave clones that peaked on day 37 were not confirmed to be SARS-CoV-2 specific. Some responding clones were found in pre-infection memory, which suggests that pre-existing cross-reactive memory T cells took part in the SARS-CoV-2 response. Contracting CD4+ clones appeared mostly in the CM and EM memory subsets, whereas CD8+ clones were enriched in EMRA. Only two mild cases were covered by the study, and larger cohorts that include severe cases with pre-infection samples were considered necessary. Balanced CD4/CD8 phenotypes were observed for clones contracting from day 15 to 85, whereas a bias towards CD4+ was observed for a second wave of clones expanding from day 15 to 37.

On this clonotype itself: It has no known antigen specificity. A much larger clone differs by one base, so this may be a read error.

The sequencing machine was an Illumina NovaSeq 6000. cDNA libraries for TCRalpha and TCRbeta were prepared by 5'RACE using constant-segment primers, with sample barcodes and unique molecular identifiers added. Trizol reagent was used to extract RNA from every sample. Libraries were amplified in two PCR steps, with a second sample barcode and Illumina TruSeq adapters added in the second step. The libraries were sequenced on an Illumina NovaSeq using 2 x 150 bp paired-end reads. The authors' analysis ran thus. Demultiplexing of reads and collapsing into UMI-guided consensus sequences were performed with migec v1.2.7. Using mixcr v2.1.11, UMI consensuses were aligned to TRA and TRB V and J templates and then assembled into clonotypes. A clonotype was counted as expanded or contracted only if both edgeR and NoisET called the change significant, with noise models trained on biological replicates. edgeR calls used a false discovery rate-adjusted p below 0.01 and a log2 fold-change threshold of 1. As an exploratory analysis of dynamics, max-normalized trajectories of the 1000 most abundant clonotypes were examined by PCA with hierarchical clustering. Each responding clone was given a CD4 or CD8 phenotype based on the CD4+ and CD8+ repertoires, which had been sequenced separately. TCRdb reprocessing: public reads trimmed at Q25 with fastp, clones called with MiXCR, in-frame beta chains kept. For every CDR3 protein sequence, its rows merge into one entry that carries the most common genes and DNA. The V and J calls follow TCRdb's processing rather than the paper's. The sample table shows about 100,000 distinct CDR3 sequences, and around 17% are seen once. 5% to 6.5% of the sample is in the top ten clones.

Sample: PBMCs or a T cell subset sorted from them (not recorded which). The V gene is TRBV18 and the J gene is TRBJ2-7; the D gene could be either TRBD1 or TRBD2, each agreeing at 5 bases. The receptor was isolated from a man between 18 and 35 years old who had mild COVID-19 (a few samples of this study predate the infection). The sample titles of this study are shuffled in the database, so cell type and time point are left out; the donor was told from shared clones. CDR3 protein: CASSTTGTAPSNQSPYEQYV. The DNA reads as follows: TGTGCCAGCTCGACTACCGGGACGGCCCCATCTAACCAGAGCCCCTACGAGCAGTACGTC.